Below are 26 T cell receptor beta chains sequenced from a single sample in a study of blood T cell repertoires in COVID-19 (dated by TCRdb to the early 2020s). Library preparation was by the immunoSEQ multiplex PCR assay. Held by TCRdb, this immuneACCESS table contains in-frame sequences only and omits some clones. Under half of the omission traces to an unresolved V gene where checked; the cause of the rest is unknown. For this sample there are about 160,000 clones; about 92% appear just once. The ten largest clones represent about 4.6% of the sample. The material sequenced was peripheral blood. These receptors were collected from a man aged 25 to 40 with COVID-19, enrolled during active disease.

This rearrangement joins TRBV5-1 to TRBJ2-1; weak D call: TRBD2 (5 bases). V lost 4 bases and J lost 3, with 17 bases in between. The CDR3 is made up of 16 amino acids. From germline, CDR1 is SGHRS and CDR2 YFSETQ. The CDR3 is CASSTLDLNLYNEQFF. The DNA of the CDR3 is TGCGCCAGCAGCACCCTGGACTTGAACCTCTACAATGAGCAGTTCTTC.

The chain carries TRBV11-3 and TRBJ2-7, with TRBD1 matching over 9 bases. The CDR3 loop spans 13 amino acids. V trimming: 5 bases; J trimming: 6 bases; junction bases outside the gene matches: 5. In germline, CDR1 is SGHNT, CDR2 YENEEA. CDR3 bases: TGTGCCAGCAGCCGGGACAGGGAGAGCGAGCAGTACTTC. It is translated as CASSRDRESEQYF.

The V call is TRBV19, the J call TRBJ1-5, with 11 bases aligning to TRBD1. This CDR3 region has 17 residues. Germline CDR1 and CDR2: LNHDA and SQIVND (reference sequence). Trimming removed 5 bases from V and 4 bases from J; junction bases left unmatched: 10. This CDR3 reads CASSHRDRGLGNQPQHF. CDR3 nucleotides: TGTGCCAGTAGTCACCGGGACAGGGGGTTGGGTAATCAGCCCCAGCATTTT.

This chain uses TRBV29-1 with TRBJ1-2; D gene ambiguous. The V end was cut by 7 bases, the J end by 0 bases, with 18 bases between. The CDR3 spans 15 residues. CDR1 is SQVTM, CDR2 ANQGSEA, per germline. The CDR3 region has the DNA TGCAGCGCCGATTCACAGTTTTCAGCTAACTATGGCTACACCTTC. Protein: CSADSQFSANYGYTF.

The chain employs TRBV27 and TRBJ2-1; D possibly corresponds to TRBD1 (6 bases). The germline V gene encodes CDR1 MNHEY and CDR2 SMNVEV (reference sequence). The V gene lost 5 bases and the J gene lost 6 bases, with 11 bases spanning the gap. CDR3 length: 13 amino acids. CDR3: CASSIQGFNEQFF. Here the CDR3 DNA reads TGTGCCAGCAGTATACAGGGATTCAATGAGCAGTTCTTC.

The gene calls are TRBV3-1 (or the pseudogene TRBV3-2) and TRBJ2-3; 15 bases line up with TRBD2. V was clipped by 5 bases and J by 0 bases; unmatched bases: 12. Germline CDR1 LGHDT, CDR2 YNNKEL (reference sequence). CDR3 length: 20 amino acids. As DNA, the CDR3 is TGTGCCAGCAGCGCAATTATCGGGACTAGCGGGGGGACAAGCACAGATACGCAGTATTTT. It is translated as CASSAIIGTSGGTSTDTQYF.

The V gene is TRBV10-3, the J gene TRBJ2-7, with 12 bases that match TRBD2. The junction had 4 bases not matched to a gene; V was cut back by 3 bases and J by 7 bases. Germline V gene lookup returns CDR1 ENHRY and CDR2 SYGVKD. The CDR3 totals 14 residues. The CDR3 bases are TGTGCCATCAGTGATCGACTAGCGGGAGATGAGCAGTACTTC. Translation: CAISDRLAGDEQYF.

Comment on this clone: Other DNA sequences from this sample encode an identical CDR3 as well. The chain combines TRBV12-3 or TRBV12-4 with TRBJ1-1, with TRBD1 as a possible D gene (5 bases). This CDR3 is built from 13 residues. The V and J ends lost 2 bases and 4 bases respectively, with 8 bases between them. The CDR3 loop reads CASSLQGSTEAFF. As DNA, the CDR3 is TGTGCCAGCAGTTTACAGGGCTCCACTGAAGCTTTCTTT.

The rearrangement joins TRBV6-5 to TRBJ1-3; D may be TRBD1 (5 bases). Germline-derived CDR1 and CDR2 are MNHEY and SVGAGI. The length of the CDR3 is 16 residues. Trimming stripped 0 bases from V and 4 bases from J, with 13 bases between. The CDR3 here is CASSYSDTPAGNTIYF. The DNA of the CDR3 is TGTGCCAGCAGTTACTCGGACACTCCAGCGGGAAACACCATATATTTT.

J is TRBJ1-2 and V is TRBV6-5, with D unresolved. V dropped 0 bases and J dropped 4 bases, with 12 bases sitting between them. The CDR3 has 15 amino acids. Per the germline V gene, CDR1 is MNHEY and CDR2 is SVGAGI. For the CDR3, the DNA is TGTGCCAGCAGTTACTCGACTCCTCCGGGCTATGGCTACACCTTC. This gives the protein CASSYSTPPGYGYTF.

The V call is TRBV7-9, the J call TRBJ2-7; 7 bases fit TRBD2. The CDR3 runs to 14 residues. Trimming took 7 bases from V and 0 from J; bases not matched to a gene: 6. The germline V gene has CDR1 SEHNR and CDR2 FQNEAQ (reference sequence). The chain's CDR3 is CASTVAGSSYEQYF. The CDR3 DNA sequence: TGTGCCAGCACCGTAGCGGGCAGCTCCTACGAGCAGTACTTC.

The chain is built from TRBV6-1 and TRBJ2-7; D remains ambiguous. The CDR3 loop spans 13 amino acids. Trimming shortened V by 2 bases and J by 4 bases, and 9 bases separated the two germline ends. Per the germline V gene, CDR1 is MNHNS and CDR2 is SASEGT. The CDR3 region is CASSETDIYEQYF. The CDR3 DNA is TGTGCCAGCAGTGAAACAGATATTTACGAGCAGTACTTC.

This chain joins TRBV28 and TRBJ2-7; tentative D call: TRBD2 (6 bases). Trimming took 5 bases from V and 5 from J, leaving 19 bases between them. This CDR3 is built from 15 residues. Germline CDR1 reads MDHEN; CDR2 reads SYDVKM. CDR3 sequence (DNA): TGTGCCAGCAGTCCCTTAAGACTAGTTGATAACGAGCAGTACTTC. Translation gives CASSPLRLVDNEQYF.

This sequence joins TRBV5-1 and TRBJ2-7, with D unclear. The CDR3 has 12 residues. V was cut by 3 bases and J by 4 bases, with 8 bases left in between. Germline V gives CDR1 SGHRS, CDR2 YFSETQ. The CDR3 protein is CASSSRVYEQYF. The CDR3 DNA follows: TGCGCCAGCAGCTCCCGAGTTTACGAGCAGTACTTC.

This clone was picked up one time. This chain uses TRBV7-2 with TRBJ2-7, with a possible D match to TRBD1 (5 bases). The germline CDR1 and CDR2 sequences are SGHTA and FQGNSA. CDR3 length equals 16 residues. V lost 2 bases and J lost 3, with 17 bases in between. CDR3 nucleotide sequence: TGTGCCAGCAGCTTAATGCCCGACAGCTCCATCTACGAGCAGTACTTC. Protein product: CASSLMPDSSIYEQYF.

This chain links TRBV5-5 with TRBJ2-3; 9 bases fit TRBD2. The CDR3 loop spans 16 amino acids. The V and J ends lost 0 bases and 3 bases, in that order; junction bases with no gene match: 5. CDR1 SGHKS and CDR2 YYEKEE come from the germline V gene (reference sequence). DNA for the CDR3: TGTGCCAGCAGCTTGGTGTCTAGCGGGAAGACAGATACGCAGTATTTT. It yields the protein CASSLVSSGKTDTQYF.

J is TRBJ2-1 and V is TRBV24-1; maybe TRBD2 (5 bases). The CDR3 sequence is 16 residues long. CDR1 and CDR2 (germline): KGHDR, SFDVKD. The ends were cut back, 1 base at V and 7 bases at J, with 16 bases in the middle. The CDR3: CATSDFKRPEQNEQFF. The CDR3 DNA reads TGTGCCACCAGTGATTTTAAGCGGCCAGAACAAAATGAGCAGTTCTTC.

The V and J genes are TRBV30 and TRBJ1-1; weak D call: TRBD1 (6 bases). CDR1 and CDR2 from the germline V gene are GTSNPN and SVGIG (reference sequence). Trimming cost V 0 bases and J 4 bases, with 21 bases left between them. The CDR3 sequence is 17 residues long. The CDR3 DNA follows: TGTGCCTGGAGTGTATTTGAAGGGGGGGGCTGGGGCACTGAAGCTTTCTTT. It codes for CAWSVFEGGGWGTEAFF.

V is TRBV3-1 (or the pseudogene TRBV3-2) and J is TRBJ2-2; TRBD1 might be the D (5 bases). Germline V gene data show CDR1 as LGHDT and CDR2 as YNNKEL (reference sequence). V was pared by 6 bases and J by 5 bases, with 19 bases between. The CDR3 is 16 amino acids. The CDR3 reads CASRPDRGWRTGELFF. The CDR3 nucleotides are TGTGCCAGCAGACCGGATAGGGGTTGGCGAACCGGGGAGCTGTTTTTT.

The rearrangement joins TRBV7-3 to TRBJ1-1; 7 positions agree with TRBD1. This CDR3 spans 15 amino acids. CDR1 and CDR2 from the germline V gene are SGHTA and FQGTGA. Trimming removed 2 bases from V and 5 bases from J; junction bases left unmatched: 8. The CDR3 is CASSLASGGRTEAFF. The DNA of the CDR3 is TGTGCCAGCAGCTTAGCCTCAGGGGGGAGGACTGAAGCTTTCTTT.

The V gene is TRBV7-2, the J gene TRBJ2-3; TRBD2 matches at 11 bases. The germline gives CDR1 SGHTA, CDR2 FQGNSA. The CDR3 is 19 amino acids. Losses at the gene ends were 5 bases for V and 2 bases for J; bases not matched to a gene: 15. CDR3: CASSASGSSGRATTDTQYF. In nucleotides, the CDR3 is TGTGCCAGCAGCGCTAGCGGTAGTAGCGGGAGGGCGACCACAGATACGCAGTATTTT.

This clone appeared a single time. The rearrangement uses TRBV19 and TRBJ2-1, with 7 positions matching TRBD2. Trimming took 4 bases from V and 0 from J; bases not matched to a gene: 12. CDR1 is LNHDA, CDR2 SQIVND, per germline (reference sequence). CDR3 length: 18 amino acids. CDR3 residues: CASSTEASGYSSYNEQFF. DNA of the CDR3: TGTGCCAGTAGTACTGAGGCTAGCGGATACTCCTCCTACAATGAGCAGTTCTTC.

This clone was detected only a few times. The chain carries TRBV3-1 (or the pseudogene TRBV3-2) and TRBJ1-1; possibly TRBD1 for D (5 bases). The CDR3 is 15 residues long. CDR1 is LGHDT and CDR2 is YNNKEL in the germline V gene (reference sequence). The V and J ends lost 3 bases and 4 bases respectively, with 15 bases between them. The CDR3 bases are TGTGCCAGCAGCCAGACGGACCGGCAGGGCACTGAAGCTTTCTTT. It yields the protein CASSQTDRQGTEAFF.

The J gene is TRBJ1-2, the V gene TRBV28, with D possibly TRBD1 on 5 matching bases. With 5 bases removed from V and 4 bases from J, the gap between germline ends came to 26 bases. This CDR3 is 18 amino acids long. Germline CDR1 reads MDHEN; CDR2 reads SYDVKM. CDR3 sequence reads: CASSPMRGLKAEGYGYTF. The CDR3 region has the DNA TGTGCCAGCAGTCCTATGCGGGGACTTAAAGCCGAGGGCTATGGCTACACCTTC.

Remarks on this clone: Other DNA sequences from this sample encode an identical CDR3 as well. The chain combines TRBV19 with TRBJ2-7; 7 nucleotides align to TRBD1. Per germline, CDR1 LNHDA and CDR2 SQIVND (reference sequence). The CDR3 covers 13 residues. The V and J ends lost 3 bases and 2 bases, in that order; junction bases with no gene match: 1. The CDR3 loop reads CASSITGAYEQYF. The CDR3, as DNA: TGTGCCAGTAGTATTACAGGGGCCTACGAGCAGTACTTC.

This chain links TRBV4-3 with TRBJ1-3; no reliable D call. CDR1 is LGHNA, CDR2 YSLEER, per germline. The CDR3 spans 13 residues. V dropped 0 bases and J dropped 7 bases, with 7 bases sitting between them. This chain's CDR3 is CASSQDWANTIYF. For the CDR3, the DNA is TGCGCCAGCAGCCAAGATTGGGCGAACACCATATATTTT.